This T cell receptor (beta chain) was captured in a study of T cell repertoires in cytomegalovirus infection. Across the study: Based on public TCR beta signatures, there were indications of CMV infection and of a matching HLA type. Whole-study findings and limits: Within the response measured ex vivo, HLA-C-restricted CMV-specific TCR beta clonotypes were dominant. The cumulative frequency of public TCR beta families identified carriers of CMV plus the relevant HLA.

From the reads, TCRdb called clonotypes with MiXCR, one entry per CDR3 protein. Of 97,000 or so distinct CDR3 sequences in the sample, 16% were seen once. Germline V gene lookup returns CDR1 SQVTM and CDR2 ANQGSEA. The V and J ends lost 7 bases and 5 bases respectively, with 16 bases between them. The CDR3 covers 13 residues. With regard to this clonotype: Its antigen is not known.

Sequenced: PBMCs. This sequence was found in a human donor in good health (CMV status not recorded). Some clones in this sample may be carry-over from other donors' samples. This sequence joins TRBV29-1 and TRBJ2-3; maybe TRBD1 (7 bases). The CDR3 spells CSAHRQGGDTQYF. The CDR3 region has the DNA TGCAGCGCTCACCGGCAGGGGGGAGATACGCAGTATTTT.